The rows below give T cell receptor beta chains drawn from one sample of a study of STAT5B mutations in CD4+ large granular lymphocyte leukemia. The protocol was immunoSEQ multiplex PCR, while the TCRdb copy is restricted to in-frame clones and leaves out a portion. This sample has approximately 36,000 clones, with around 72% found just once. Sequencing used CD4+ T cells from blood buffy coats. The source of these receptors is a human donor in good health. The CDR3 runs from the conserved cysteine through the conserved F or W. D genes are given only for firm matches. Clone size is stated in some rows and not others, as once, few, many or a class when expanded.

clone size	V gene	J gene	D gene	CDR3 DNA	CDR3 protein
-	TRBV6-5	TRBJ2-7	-	TGTGCCAGCAGCCGCTCTCAGGTGTACGAGCAGTACTTC	CASSRSQVYEQYF
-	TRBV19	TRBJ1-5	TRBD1	TGTGCCAGTAGTACCTATAGGACAGGGGAAAGTCAGCCCCAGCATTTT	CASSTYRTGESQPQHF
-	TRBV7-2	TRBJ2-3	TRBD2	TGTGCCAGCAGCTTTCTCTCTAGCGGAGGGAGGGGAGATACGCAGTATTTT	CASSFLSSGGRGDTQYF
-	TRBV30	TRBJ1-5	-	TGTGCCTGGAGTGTACCCGATACATATAGCAATCAGCCCCAGCATTTT	CAWSVPDTYSNQPQHF
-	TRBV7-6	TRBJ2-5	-	TGTGCCAGCAGCCGTTCTTACCAAGAGACCCAGTACTTC	CASSRSYQETQYF
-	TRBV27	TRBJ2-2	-	TGTGCCAGCAGTAAAGCATCCGGGACGAGCACCGGGGAGCTGTTTTTT	CASSKASGTSTGELFF
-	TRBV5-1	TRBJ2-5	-	TGCGCCAGCAGCTTGGGGACAATGGGAGAGACCCAGTACTTC	CASSLGTMGETQYF
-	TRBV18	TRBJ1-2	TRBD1	TGTGCCAGCTCACCAGGACAGGGGTGGATTAACTATGGCTACACCTTC	CASSPGQGWINYGYTF
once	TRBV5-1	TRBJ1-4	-	TGCGCCAGCAGCTTGGTTGGGGAGGAAAAACTGTTTTTT	CASSLVGEEKLFF
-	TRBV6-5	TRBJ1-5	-	TGTGCCAGCAGTTACGACGGGACAAATAGCAATCAGCCCCAGCATTTT	CASSYDGTNSNQPQHF
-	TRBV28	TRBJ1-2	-	TGTGCCAGCAGTTTCCCGGGAAGCTATGGCTACACCTTC	CASSFPGSYGYTF
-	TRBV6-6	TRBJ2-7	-	TGTGCCAGCAGTTACGGTGGAGGCGAGCAGTACTTC	CASSYGGGEQYF
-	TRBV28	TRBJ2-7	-	TGTGCCACCCGAGGGGCGGTTACCTACGAGCAGTACTTC	CATRGAVTYEQYF
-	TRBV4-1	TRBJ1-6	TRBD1	TGCGCCAGCAGCCCGACAGGGCTTAATTCACCCCTCCACTTT	CASSPTGLNSPLHF
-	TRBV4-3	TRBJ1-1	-	TGCGCCAGCAGCCAAGGGGCTGAAGCTTTCTTT	CASSQGAEAFF
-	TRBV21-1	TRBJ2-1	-	TGTGCCAGCAACGGTGAGGGGCGGGGGGACAATGAGCAGTTCTTC	CASNGEGRGDNEQFF
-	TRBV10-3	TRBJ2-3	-	TGTGCCATCAGTCGGACTAGCACAGATACGCAGTATTTT	CAISRTSTDTQYF
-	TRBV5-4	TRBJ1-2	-	TGTGCCAGCAGCTTAGCAGGGGATGGCTACACCTTC	CASSLAGDGYTF